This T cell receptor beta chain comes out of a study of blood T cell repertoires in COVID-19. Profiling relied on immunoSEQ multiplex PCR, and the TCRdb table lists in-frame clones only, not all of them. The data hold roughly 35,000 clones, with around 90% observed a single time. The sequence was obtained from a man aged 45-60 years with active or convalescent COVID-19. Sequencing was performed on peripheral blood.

The DNA for the CDR3 is TGTGCCAGCAGTTACTGGCAGGGCAATCAGCCCCAGCATTTT. Amino acids: CASSYWQGNQPQHF. This chain uses TRBV6-2 or TRBV6-3 with TRBJ1-5, with no clear D. The CDR3 extends over 14 amino acids. Germline assignment: CDR1 MNHEY and CDR2 SVGEGT. The germline V and J ends were trimmed by 1 base and 2 bases, with 6 bases remaining between them.